This T cell receptor (beta chain) emerged from a study of blood T cell repertoires in COVID-19. About the study: Samples of COVID-19 (acute and convalescent) were obtained from the United States, Italy and Spain. PBMCs, B-cell-depleted T cells, or T cells provided the cDNA or gDNA that made up the material.

Concerning this clone itself: A junction end diverges from the germline sequence, so it may reflect a read error.

This CDR3 spans 14 amino acids. Germline-derived CDR1 and CDR2 are SGHRS and YFSETQ. Original data processing: Scientists estimated how many nucleated cells there were by amplifying reference gene primers. The protocol was immunoSEQ multiplex PCR, while the TCRdb copy is restricted to in-frame clones and leaves out a portion. V, J and clone size reflect that table, while D and trimming were determined from the DNA. Of about 170,000 clones listed, 82% are singletons. This TCR was recovered from a woman aged 80 or older with active or convalescent COVID-19. Sequences were obtained from peripheral blood. The rearrangement joins TRBV5-1 to TRBJ1-6; D possibly corresponds to TRBD1 (6 bases). DNA of the CDR3: TGCGCCAGCAGTTTGGGACATTATAATTCACCCCTCCACTTT. As protein: CASSLGHYNSPLHF.